This TCR beta chain came from a study of OX40 agonist ivuxolimab in advanced cancers. Background on the study: Those treated in dose escalation had hepatocellular carcinoma, melanoma, renal cell cancer or head and neck cancer.

The data were produced by immunoSEQ multiplex PCR, yet TCRdb's version contains in-frame clones alone and is incomplete. The data hold 150,000 to 180,000 clones, with 85% to 95% observed a single time. The CDR3 is 13 amino acids. V lost 4 bases and J lost 5, with 11 bases in between. The germline gives CDR1 KGHSH, CDR2 LQKENI. Sequencing used CD4+ or CD8+ T cells sorted from blood, obtained in a trial of the OX40 agonist ivuxolimab. The genes are TRBV18 and TRBJ2-5; TRBD1 might be the D (6 bases). This sequence was found in an adult with an advanced solid tumor such as melanoma, head and neck, liver or kidney cancer. The CDR3 sequence: CASSRQGQETQYF. The CDR3 DNA is TGTGCCAGCTCACGGCAGGGGCAGGAGACCCAGTACTTC.